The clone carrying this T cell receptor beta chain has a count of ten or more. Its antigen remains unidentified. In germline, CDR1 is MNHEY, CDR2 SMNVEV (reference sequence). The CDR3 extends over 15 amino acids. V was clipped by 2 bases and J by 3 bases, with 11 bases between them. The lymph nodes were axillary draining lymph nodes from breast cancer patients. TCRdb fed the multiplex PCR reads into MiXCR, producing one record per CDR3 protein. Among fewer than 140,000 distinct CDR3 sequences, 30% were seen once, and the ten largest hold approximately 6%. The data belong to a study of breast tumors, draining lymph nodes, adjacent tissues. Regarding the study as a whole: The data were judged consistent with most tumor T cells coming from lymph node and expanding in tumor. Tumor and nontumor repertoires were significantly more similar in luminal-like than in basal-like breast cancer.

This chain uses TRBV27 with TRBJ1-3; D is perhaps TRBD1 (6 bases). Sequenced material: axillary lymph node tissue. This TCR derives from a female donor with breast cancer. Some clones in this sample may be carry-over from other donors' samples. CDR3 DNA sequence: TGTGCCAGCAGTTTAAAGGCAGGGGTTGGAAACACCATATATTTT. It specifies CASSLKAGVGNTIYF.